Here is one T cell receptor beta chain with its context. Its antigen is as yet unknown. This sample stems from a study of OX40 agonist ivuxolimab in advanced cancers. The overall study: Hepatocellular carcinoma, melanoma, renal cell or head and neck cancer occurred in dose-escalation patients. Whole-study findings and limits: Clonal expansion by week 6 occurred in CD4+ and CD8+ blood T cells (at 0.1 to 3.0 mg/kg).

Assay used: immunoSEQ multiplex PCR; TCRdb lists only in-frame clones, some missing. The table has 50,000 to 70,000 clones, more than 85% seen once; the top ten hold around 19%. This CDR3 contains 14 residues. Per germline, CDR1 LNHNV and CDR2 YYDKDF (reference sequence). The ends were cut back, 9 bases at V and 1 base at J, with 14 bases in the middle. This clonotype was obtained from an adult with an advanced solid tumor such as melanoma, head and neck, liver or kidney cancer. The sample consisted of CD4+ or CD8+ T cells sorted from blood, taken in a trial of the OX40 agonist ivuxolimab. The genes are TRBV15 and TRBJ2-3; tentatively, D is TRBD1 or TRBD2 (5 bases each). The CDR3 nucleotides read TGTGCCACAGGGATACGGGACGGCACAGATACGCAGTATTTT. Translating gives CATGIRDGTDTQYF.